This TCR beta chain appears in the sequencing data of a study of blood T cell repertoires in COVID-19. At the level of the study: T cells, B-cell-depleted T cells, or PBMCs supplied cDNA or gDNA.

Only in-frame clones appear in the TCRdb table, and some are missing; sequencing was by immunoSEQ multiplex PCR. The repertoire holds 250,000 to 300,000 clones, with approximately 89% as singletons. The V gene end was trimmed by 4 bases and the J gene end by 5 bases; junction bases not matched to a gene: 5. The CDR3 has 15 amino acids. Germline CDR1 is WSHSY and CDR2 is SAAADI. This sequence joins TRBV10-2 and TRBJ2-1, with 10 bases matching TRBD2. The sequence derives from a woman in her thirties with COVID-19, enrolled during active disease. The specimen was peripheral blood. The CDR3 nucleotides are TGCGCCAGCAGTGCAAGCGGACTAGCGGACAATGAGCAGTTCTTC. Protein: CASSASGLADNEQFF.